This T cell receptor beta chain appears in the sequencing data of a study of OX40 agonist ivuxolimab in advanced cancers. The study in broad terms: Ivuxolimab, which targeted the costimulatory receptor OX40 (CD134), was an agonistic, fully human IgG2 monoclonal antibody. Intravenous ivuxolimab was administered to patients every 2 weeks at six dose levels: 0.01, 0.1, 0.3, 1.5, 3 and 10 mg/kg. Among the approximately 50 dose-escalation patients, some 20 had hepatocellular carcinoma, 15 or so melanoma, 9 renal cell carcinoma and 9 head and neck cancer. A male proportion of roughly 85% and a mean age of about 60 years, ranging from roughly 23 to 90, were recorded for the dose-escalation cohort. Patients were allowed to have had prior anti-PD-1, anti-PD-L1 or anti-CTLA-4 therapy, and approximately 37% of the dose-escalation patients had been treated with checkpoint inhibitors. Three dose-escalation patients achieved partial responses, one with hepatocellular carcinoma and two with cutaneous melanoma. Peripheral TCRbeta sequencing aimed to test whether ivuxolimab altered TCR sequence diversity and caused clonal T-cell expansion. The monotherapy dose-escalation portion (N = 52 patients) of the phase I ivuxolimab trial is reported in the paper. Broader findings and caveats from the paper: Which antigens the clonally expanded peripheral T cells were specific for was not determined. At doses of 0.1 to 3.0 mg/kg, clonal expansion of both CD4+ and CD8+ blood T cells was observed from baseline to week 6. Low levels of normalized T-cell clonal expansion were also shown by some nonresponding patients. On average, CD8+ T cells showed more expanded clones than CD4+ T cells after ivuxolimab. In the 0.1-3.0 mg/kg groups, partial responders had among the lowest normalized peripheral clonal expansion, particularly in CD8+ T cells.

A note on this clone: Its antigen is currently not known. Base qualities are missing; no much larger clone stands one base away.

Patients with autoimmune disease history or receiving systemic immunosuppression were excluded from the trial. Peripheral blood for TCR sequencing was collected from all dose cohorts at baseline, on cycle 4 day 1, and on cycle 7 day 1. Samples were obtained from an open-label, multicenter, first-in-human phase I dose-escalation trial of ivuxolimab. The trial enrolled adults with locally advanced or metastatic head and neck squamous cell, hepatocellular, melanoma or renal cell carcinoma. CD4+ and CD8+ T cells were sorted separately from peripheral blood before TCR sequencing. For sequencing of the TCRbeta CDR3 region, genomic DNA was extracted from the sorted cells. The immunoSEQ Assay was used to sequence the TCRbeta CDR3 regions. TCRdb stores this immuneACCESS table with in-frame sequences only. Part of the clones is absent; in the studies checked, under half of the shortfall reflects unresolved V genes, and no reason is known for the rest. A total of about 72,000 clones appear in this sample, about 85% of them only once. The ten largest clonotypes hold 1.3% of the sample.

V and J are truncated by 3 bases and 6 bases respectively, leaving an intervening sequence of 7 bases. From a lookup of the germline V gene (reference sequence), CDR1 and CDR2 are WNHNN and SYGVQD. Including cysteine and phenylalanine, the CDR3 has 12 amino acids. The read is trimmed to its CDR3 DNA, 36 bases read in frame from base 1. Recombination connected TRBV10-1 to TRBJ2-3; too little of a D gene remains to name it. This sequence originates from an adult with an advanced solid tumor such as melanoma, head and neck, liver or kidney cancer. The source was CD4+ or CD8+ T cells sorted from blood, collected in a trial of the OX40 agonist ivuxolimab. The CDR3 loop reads CASSDNKDTQYF. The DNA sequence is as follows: TGCGCCAGCAGTGACAACAAGGATACGCAGTATTTT.